These T cell receptor beta chains were read from a single sample in a study of CD8 T cells in ankylosing spondylitis. TCRdb analysed the 5' RACE reads with MiXCR anew, one entry per CDR3 protein. This sample has a few hundred thousand distinct CDR3 sequences, with approximately 8% found just once. Sequencing was carried out using blood, either unsorted or a sorted T cell fraction (not recorded which). These receptors were collected from a male donor with ankylosing spondylitis. Both conserved end residues are part of each CDR3. Each record gives: clone size, CDR3 length, V gene, J gene, D gene, CDR3 DNA, CDR3 protein. D genes are given only for firm matches. Size tells how often a clone was seen (once, few, many) or the class of an expanded clone, and some rows leave it out.

size: many; length: 13; V: TRBV10-3; J: TRBJ1-1; D: TRBD1; DNA: TGTGCCATCAGTGACGACAGGGAAACTGAAGCTTTCTTT; CDR3: CAISDDRETEAFF
size: NA; length: 15; V: TRBV4-1; J: TRBJ2-2; D: NA; DNA: TGCGCCAGCAGCCAATTCGAGATGGATCCCGGGGAGCTGTTTTTT; CDR3: CASSQFEMDPGELFF
size: few; length: 14; V: TRBV20-1; J: TRBJ2-7; D: NA; DNA: TGCAGTGCTAGCCTCGCTCGCGTTATATACGAGCAGTACTTC; CDR3: CSASLARVIYEQYF
size: NA; length: 19; V: TRBV18; J: TRBJ2-5; D: TRBD2; DNA: TGTGCCAGCTCGAATTCTTTTCGACTAGCGGGAGGGCACCAAGAGACCCAGTACTTC; CDR3: CASSNSFRLAGGHQETQYF
size: few; length: 14; V: TRBV11-2; J: TRBJ1-1; D: NA; DNA: TGTGCCAGCCGGGCTTATGGCCAGGCGGCTGAAGCTTTCTTT; CDR3: CASRAYGQAAEAFF
size: NA; length: 15; V: TRBV18; J: TRBJ2-1; D: NA; DNA: TGTGCCAGCTCACCACCGAGAAGGTACTACAATGAGCAGTTCTTC; CDR3: CASSPPRRYYNEQFF
size: many; length: 16; V: TRBV29-1; J: TRBJ2-7; D: TRBD1; DNA: TGCAGCGTTGGACAGGGGACCTGGACAGGGTCCTACGAGCAGTACTTC; CDR3: CSVGQGTWTGSYEQYF
size: few; length: 12; V: TRBV20-1; J: TRBJ2-1; D: NA; DNA: TGCAGTGCTAGGGTTCGTTACTGGGAGCAGTTCTTC; CDR3: CSARVRYWEQFF
size: NA; length: 14; V: TRBV4-3; J: TRBJ2-1; D: TRBD2; DNA: TGCGCCAGCAGCAGAGCGGGGATCTACAATGAGCAGTTCTTC; CDR3: CASSRAGIYNEQFF
size: few; length: 16; V: TRBV7-6; J: TRBJ2-3; D: TRBD2; DNA: TGTGCCAGCAGCTTAGTCCCAGCGGGGCACACAGATACGCAGTATTTT; CDR3: CASSLVPAGHTDTQYF
size: many; length: 11; V: TRBV12-3/TRBV12-4; J: TRBJ1-1; D: NA; DNA: TGTGCCAGCAGTTTAACAGGGAGGGCTTTCTTT; CDR3: CASSLTGRAFF
size: many; length: 14; V: TRBV4-3; J: TRBJ2-5; D: NA; DNA: TGCGCCAGCAGCCAAGATCGCAGACCAGAGACCCAGTACTTC; CDR3: CASSQDRRPETQYF
size: many; length: 12; V: TRBV27; J: TRBJ1-5; D: NA; DNA: TGTGCCAGCAGTCAGGGGAATCAGCCCCAGCATTTT; CDR3: CASSQGNQPQHF
size: many; length: 13; V: TRBV29-1; J: TRBJ2-1; D: NA; DNA: TGCAGCGTTGGTGGGGACTTCACGAATGAGCAGTTCTTC; CDR3: CSVGGDFTNEQFF
size: NA; length: 15; V: TRBV28; J: TRBJ2-2; D: NA; DNA: TGTGCCAGCAGTCCCAATGACAGATACACCGGGGAGCTGTTTTTT; CDR3: CASSPNDRYTGELFF
size: NA; length: 16; V: TRBV18; J: TRBJ1-1; D: NA; DNA: TGTGCCAGCTCACCAGAAATCGGGGGGCGTGGGACTGAAGCTTTCTTT; CDR3: CASSPEIGGRGTEAFF
size: NA; length: 14; V: TRBV27; J: TRBJ2-7; D: NA; DNA: TGTGCCAGCAGGGCGCGGCGGGACTCCTACGAGCAGTACTTC; CDR3: CASRARRDSYEQYF
size: NA; length: 15; V: TRBV7-8; J: TRBJ2-7; D: TRBD2; DNA: TGTGCCAGCAGCGCCGACGGGGGGACGGCCTACGAGCAGTACTTC; CDR3: CASSADGGTAYEQYF
size: NA; length: 13; V: TRBV28; J: TRBJ2-7; D: NA; DNA: TGTGCCAGCAGTTATAGCGGAACCTACGAGCAGTACTTC; CDR3: CASSYSGTYEQYF
size: few; length: 14; V: TRBV5-1; J: TRBJ1-2; D: NA; DNA: TGCGCCAGCAGCGGAGGCGGCAGTCGCTGGGGCTACACCTTC; CDR3: CASSGGGSRWGYTF
size: NA; length: 18; V: TRBV5-1; J: TRBJ2-5; D: TRBD2; DNA: TGCGCCAGCAGCCTGAGGCCGCCGGCTAGCGGGAACCAAGAGACCCAGTACTTC; CDR3: CASSLRPPASGNQETQYF
size: NA; length: 17; V: TRBV2; J: TRBJ2-7; D: TRBD1; DNA: TGTGCCAGCAGTGAAGGGCCGCCGGGACAGGGGGCCCACGAGCAGTACTTC; CDR3: CASSEGPPGQGAHEQYF
size: NA; length: 14; V: TRBV28; J: TRBJ2-7; D: TRBD2; DNA: TGTGCCAGCAGCTTCGGACTAGTAGGGAACGAGCAGTACTTC; CDR3: CASSFGLVGNEQYF
size: NA; length: 13; V: TRBV28; J: TRBJ2-1; D: NA; DNA: TGTGCCAGCAGGGCAGGGTGGGACAATGAGCAGTTCTTC; CDR3: CASRAGWDNEQFF
size: many; length: 14; V: TRBV6-5; J: TRBJ2-2; D: NA; DNA: TGTGCCAGCAGTTTCCTGACAGAAACCGGGGAGCTGTTTTTT; CDR3: CASSFLTETGELFF
size: many; length: 16; V: TRBV14; J: TRBJ2-3; D: NA; DNA: TGTGCCAGCAGCCGGGGATATCAGGGTTCCGGAGATACGCAGTATTTT; CDR3: CASSRGYQGSGDTQYF
size: few; length: 13; V: TRBV28; J: TRBJ2-1; D: NA; DNA: TGTGCCAGCACACAATACCCATACAATGAGCAGTTCTTC; CDR3: CASTQYPYNEQFF
size: many; length: 15; V: TRBV4-3; J: TRBJ1-1; D: NA; DNA: TGCGCCAGCAGCCAAGATAAGGCGAGAAACACTGAAGCTTTCTTT; CDR3: CASSQDKARNTEAFF
size: NA; length: 13; V: TRBV3-1; J: TRBJ1-4; D: NA; DNA: TGTGCCAGCAGCCTGACAGACAGGGAAAAACTGTTTTTT; CDR3: CASSLTDREKLFF
size: NA; length: 13; V: TRBV10-3; J: TRBJ2-1; D: TRBD2; DNA: TGTGCCATCACCCTAGCGGGAGGGAATGAGCAGTTCTTC; CDR3: CAITLAGGNEQFF
size: few; length: 14; V: TRBV5-1; J: TRBJ1-1; D: NA; DNA: TGCGCCAGCAGCTTGGAGGGTGGAGGCACTGAAGCTTTCTTT; CDR3: CASSLEGGGTEAFF
size: NA; length: 14; V: TRBV20-1; J: TRBJ2-3; D: NA; DNA: TGCAGTGCTAGATTCCGTCGGGCTTTGGATACGCAGTATTTT; CDR3: CSARFRRALDTQYF
size: few; length: 17; V: TRBV11-2; J: TRBJ1-3; D: NA; DNA: TGTGCCAGCAGCTTTAGTGGGGCGGAATACTCTGGAAACACCATATATTTT; CDR3: CASSFSGAEYSGNTIYF
size: many; length: 15; V: TRBV5-1; J: TRBJ2-1; D: TRBD2; DNA: TGCGCCAGCAGTTATACTAGCGGCACGTACAATGAGCAGTTCTTC; CDR3: CASSYTSGTYNEQFF
size: few; length: 15; V: TRBV3-1; J: TRBJ1-1; D: NA; DNA: TGTGCCAGCAGCCAAGGTTTATGGGGGAGGGCTGAAGCTTTCTTT; CDR3: CASSQGLWGRAEAFF
size: once; length: 15; V: TRBV12-5; J: TRBJ2-2; D: TRBD1; DNA: TGTGCTAGTGGATGGACAGGAAACCCAACCGGGGAGCTGTTTTTT; CDR3: CASGWTGNPTGELFF
size: few; length: 12; V: TRBV7-2; J: TRBJ2-3; D: NA; DNA: TGTGCCAGTACTGGTACCACAGATACGCAGTATTTT; CDR3: CASTGTTDTQYF
size: NA; length: 13; V: TRBV6-5; J: TRBJ1-5; D: NA; DNA: TGTGCCAGCTGGTTACAGACAAATCAGCCCCAGCATTTT; CDR3: CASWLQTNQPQHF
size: few; length: 15; V: TRBV2; J: TRBJ2-1; D: NA; DNA: TGTGCCACCGCCCCACAGACTGGCGGGGACAATGAGCAGTTCTTC; CDR3: CATAPQTGGDNEQFF
size: NA; length: 14; V: TRBV5-1; J: TRBJ1-1; D: NA; DNA: TGCGCCAGCAGCTTGGATCCGGGGAACACTGAAGCTTTCTTT; CDR3: CASSLDPGNTEAFF
size: many; length: 16; V: TRBV12-3/TRBV12-4; J: TRBJ2-1; D: NA; DNA: TGTGCCAGCAGTTTAGCCGTGGGCACCTCCTACAATGAGCAGTTCTTC; CDR3: CASSLAVGTSYNEQFF
size: few; length: 13; V: TRBV7-8; J: TRBJ2-5; D: TRBD2; DNA: TGTGCCAGCAGCGTCGGGAGGTCGGAGACCCAGTACTTC; CDR3: CASSVGRSETQYF
size: few; length: 14; V: TRBV12-3/TRBV12-4; J: TRBJ1-1; D: NA; DNA: TGTGCCAGCAGTTTGGTGGGGCTCGGCCCTGAAGCTTTCTTT; CDR3: CASSLVGLGPEAFF
size: NA; length: 13; V: TRBV10-1; J: TRBJ2-7; D: NA; DNA: TGCGCCAGCAGTGATGGGCCTAACTACGAGCAGTACTTC; CDR3: CASSDGPNYEQYF
size: NA; length: 12; V: TRBV11-2; J: TRBJ2-1; D: NA; DNA: TGTGCCAGCAGTTGGTCCTTCGGTGAGCAGTTCTTC; CDR3: CASSWSFGEQFF
size: NA; length: 14; V: TRBV12-3/TRBV12-4; J: TRBJ1-1; D: NA; DNA: TGTGCCAGCAGGCCCACAGGGAGGGGCACTGAAGCTTTCTTT; CDR3: CASRPTGRGTEAFF
size: few; length: 18; V: TRBV27; J: TRBJ2-1; D: TRBD2; DNA: TGTGCCAGCAGTTTATCCGGACTAGCGGGGGGTGTGTACAATGAGCAGTTCTTC; CDR3: CASSLSGLAGGVYNEQFF
size: few; length: 14; V: TRBV6-1; J: TRBJ2-7; D: TRBD1; DNA: TGTGCCAGCAGTGAAGGACAGGGGCCGGGGGAGCAGTACTTC; CDR3: CASSEGQGPGEQYF
size: NA; length: 14; V: TRBV29-1; J: TRBJ1-1; D: NA; DNA: TGCAGCTTGCAGCGCGGTCAGCTGAACACTGAAGCTTTCTTT; CDR3: CSLQRGQLNTEAFF
size: NA; length: 14; V: TRBV7-3; J: TRBJ2-1; D: NA; DNA: TGTGCCAGCAGCGGCAGGGACTTCTCCAATGAGCAGTTCTTC; CDR3: CASSGRDFSNEQFF
size: few; length: 12; V: TRBV9; J: TRBJ2-1; D: NA; DNA: TGTGCCAGCAGCGTAAGTCCCCTAGAGCAGTTCTTC; CDR3: CASSVSPLEQFF
size: few; length: 15; V: TRBV11-1; J: TRBJ2-3; D: NA; DNA: TGTGCCAGCAGCTTAAGCCGTTTTGCGGGGTCCCCGGGTCATTTT; CDR3: CASSLSRFAGSPGHF